The rows below give T cell receptor beta chains drawn from one sample of a study of T cells in Graves' hyperthyroidism and ophthalmopathy. TCRdb re-called the multiplex PCR reads through MiXCR, storing one row per CDR3 protein. The sample shows around 520,000 distinct CDR3 sequences, around 15% of them seen only once. The sample consisted of blood. The receptors were sampled from a woman aged 35 to 49 with Graves' hyperthyroidism. CDR3s include the opening cysteine and the closing phenylalanine or tryptophan. D genes are given only for firm matches. Clone size is given for some rows only: seen once, a few or many times, or a class if the clone is expanded.

j_call d_call clone_size v_call cdr3_nt cdr3_aa
TRBJ2-3 TRBD2 many TRBV5-1 TGCGCCAGTTCGGGAGGGCAGAACACAGATACGCAGTATTTT CASSGGQNTDTQYF
TRBJ2-1 NA many TRBV2 TGTGCCAGCACCAGGTTCACCGACAATGAGCAGTTCTTC CASTRFTDNEQFF
TRBJ1-4 NA many TRBV5-1 TGCGCCAGCAGCTTGGATCCGGGGGGGAATGAAAAACTGTTTTTT CASSLDPGGNEKLFF
TRBJ1-3 NA many TRBV5-1 TGCGCCAGCAGCGACGTCAGCTCTGGAAACACCATATATTTT CASSDVSSGNTIYF
TRBJ2-1 TRBD2 many TRBV20-1 TGCAGTGCCAGGGGACTAGCGTCTATCAATGAGCAGTTCTTC CSARGLASINEQFF
TRBJ2-2 NA once TRBV4-1 TGCGCCAGCAGCCACGTACAAAGCACCGGGGAGCTGTTTTTT CASSHVQSTGELFF
TRBJ2-1 TRBD2 many TRBV28 TGTGCCAGCAGTTTATACGGTCTAGCGGGAGAGGGTGAGCAGTTCTTC CASSLYGLAGEGEQFF
TRBJ2-3 TRBD2 many TRBV10-3 TGTGCCATCAGTGAATCTGGACTAGCGGGAGGATACACAGATACGCAGTATTTT CAISESGLAGGYTDTQYF
TRBJ2-7 NA few TRBV6-1 TGTGCCAGCAGTTCGGGATCCGGGTCCGCCTACGAGCAGTACTTC CASSSGSGSAYEQYF
TRBJ2-3 TRBD2 NA TRBV6-2/TRBV6-3 TGTGCCAGCAGCCAGACGGGCGGGAGGTCAGGAGGTACGCAGTATTTT CASSQTGGRSGGTQYF
TRBJ2-1 TRBD2 many TRBV5-8 TGTGCCAGCGCCCGGACTAGTCGGTACAATGAGCAGTTCTTC CASARTSRYNEQFF
TRBJ2-1 TRBD2 many TRBV27 TGTGCCAGCAGTTTATTGTATAGACTAGCGGAAAACAATGAGCAGTTCTTC CASSLLYRLAENNEQFF
TRBJ2-1 NA NA TRBV19 TGTGCCAGTAGTATGGAAGCGGCACTCTCCTACAATGAGCAGTTCTTC CASSMEAALSYNEQFF
TRBJ2-5 TRBD1 NA TRBV5-1 TGCGCCAGCAGGGCAACAGGGGGCCCAGGAGAGACCCAGTACTTC CASRATGGPGETQYF
TRBJ2-7 TRBD1 few TRBV12-3/TRBV12-4 TGTGCCAGCAGAATTGGGACAGGGGGGGACGAGCAGTACTTC CASRIGTGGDEQYF
TRBJ2-1 NA NA TRBV4-1 TGCGCCAGCAGCCAAGCTAACGATAGGATATCGGAGCAGTTCTTC CASSQANDRISEQFF
TRBJ2-7 TRBD2 many TRBV3-1 TGTGCCAGCAGCCAAGAGTACTTAACTAGCGGGAACGAGCAGTACTTC CASSQEYLTSGNEQYF
TRBJ2-2 TRBD1 few TRBV5-1 TGCGCCAGCAGCTCCGGGACAGGGGGCTCTGGGGAGCTGTTTTTT CASSSGTGGSGELFF
TRBJ1-2 NA few TRBV28 TGTGCCAGCAGTTTAGGATACAGGGCGGCCTACACCTTC CASSLGYRAAYTF
TRBJ1-6 NA NA TRBV10-3 TGTGCCATCAGTAGGGACGGAGATAATTCACCCCTCCACTTT CAISRDGDNSPLHF
TRBJ2-5 TRBD2 NA TRBV7-3 TGTGCCAGCAGCTCGCTAGCGGGGGGAACAAGGCCCCAGTACTTC CASSSLAGGTRPQYF
TRBJ2-4 TRBD2 many TRBV28 TGTGCCAGCAGTACCCAATTAGCGGGAGGATCCAAAAACATTCAGTACTTC CASSTQLAGGSKNIQYF
TRBJ2-1 TRBD2 many TRBV3-1 TGTGCCAGCAGCCAAGATAGCGCAGGACTAGCGGTCTACAATGAGCAGTTCTTC CASSQDSAGLAVYNEQFF
TRBJ2-2 NA many TRBV5-1 TGCGCCAGCAGCTGGGAACAGGGCACCGGGGAGCTGTTTTTT CASSWEQGTGELFF
TRBJ1-1 NA NA TRBV5-1 TGCGCCAGCAGCTTGGCCATCGGGTCAGGGGCCACTGAAGCTTTCTTT CASSLAIGSGATEAFF
TRBJ1-2 NA many TRBV28 TGTGCCAGCAGTCCGGGACACTCTTTCTATGGCTACACCTTC CASSPGHSFYGYTF
TRBJ2-5 TRBD2 many TRBV3-1 TGTGCCAGCAGCCAGCAAAGCGCCCTAGCGGGAGAAGAGACCCAGTACTTC CASSQQSALAGEETQYF
TRBJ1-6 TRBD1 many TRBV20-1 TGCAGTGCTAGAGACTCAGGGGGCTCCTATAATTCACCCCTCCACTTT CSARDSGGSYNSPLHF
TRBJ1-1 NA many TRBV11-2 TGTGCCAGCAGCTTAAACGGGAACACTGAAGCTTTCTTT CASSLNGNTEAFF
TRBJ1-4 TRBD1 NA TRBV20-1 TGCAGTGCCACAGGGGGAAGGGGTGAAAAACTGTTTTTT CSATGGRGEKLFF
TRBJ2-7 TRBD2 many TRBV29-1 TGCAGCGTTACAAGGACTAGCGGGCCCTACGAGCAGTACTTC CSVTRTSGPYEQYF
TRBJ2-7 NA many TRBV5-1 TGCGCCAGCAGCTTCGCAGGGACCTACGAGCAGTACTTC CASSFAGTYEQYF
TRBJ2-3 NA NA TRBV6-5 TGTGCCAGCAGTTACAGGGGGGTAGATACGCAGTATTTT CASSYRGVDTQYF
TRBJ1-5 NA many TRBV18 TGTGCCAGCTCACCGGGAGGACGGGACCAGCCCCAGCATTTT CASSPGGRDQPQHF
TRBJ2-7 NA NA TRBV19 TGTGCCAGTAGTATTCAGGGACTCCCAAACTACGAGCAGTACTTC CASSIQGLPNYEQYF
TRBJ2-2 NA NA TRBV28 TGTGCCGGCAGGCCCGTAAGAGGTAGCAAGACCGGGGAGCTGTTTTTT CAGRPVRGSKTGELFF
TRBJ2-1 NA many TRBV28 TGTGCCAGCAGTCCTCGGCCGGGAAAGGGCAATGAGCAGTTCTTC CASSPRPGKGNEQFF
TRBJ1-2 NA many TRBV30 TGTGCCTGGCAGGACGGCTCTAACTATGGCTACACCTTC CAWQDGSNYGYTF
TRBJ1-5 TRBD1 many TRBV15 TGTGCCACCAGACGAGCCGGGACAGGGGAGCAGCCCCAGCATTTT CATRRAGTGEQPQHF
TRBJ2-2 TRBD1 many TRBV11-2 TGTGCCAGCAGCAGGACAGGGGCAACCGGGGAGCTGTTTTTT CASSRTGATGELFF
TRBJ2-5 TRBD2 NA TRBV6-2/TRBV6-3 TGTGCCAGCAGTTACGGAACTAGCGGGAGGGTGTACCAAGAGACCCAGTACTTC CASSYGTSGRVYQETQYF
TRBJ1-2 TRBD1 many TRBV2 TGTGCCAGCAGTCCCGGACAGGTGGGGTATGGCTACACCTTC CASSPGQVGYGYTF
TRBJ2-4 TRBD1 NA TRBV7-2 TGTGCCAGCAGCTCGACAGGGGAAAACATTCAGTACTTC CASSSTGENIQYF
TRBJ2-1 NA many TRBV6-2/TRBV6-3 TGTGCCAGCAGAAATCCCGGTACCGCGAAAGAGCAGTTCTTC CASRNPGTAKEQFF
TRBJ1-2 TRBD1 many TRBV3-1 TGTGCCGCGGTAGGACAGGGGAACTATGGCTACACCTTC CAAVGQGNYGYTF
TRBJ2-1 NA many TRBV12-3/TRBV12-4 TGTGCCAGCAGCCCCTTCTCGCTCAATGAGCAGTTCTTC CASSPFSLNEQFF
TRBJ2-5 TRBD2 NA TRBV5-1 TGCGCCAGCAGCCGGACTAGCGGGAGAGGAAGAGAGACCCAGTACTTC CASSRTSGRGRETQYF
TRBJ1-5 TRBD1 NA TRBV12-5 TGTGCTAGTGGGCCGCAGGGGGCGCTTGACAATCAGCCCCAGCATTTT CASGPQGALDNQPQHF
TRBJ2-1 NA few TRBV18 TGTGCCAGCTCACCAACTAGGAGACAAAGCAGCGATGAGCAGTTCTTC CASSPTRRQSSDEQFF
TRBJ2-1 NA NA TRBV29-1 TGCAGCGCCCTGAGCGGCTCCTACAATGAGCAGTTCTTC CSALSGSYNEQFF